The 23 T cell receptor beta chains reported below all come from one sample, sequenced in a study of T cells in Graves' hyperthyroidism and ophthalmopathy. Amplification of TCR beta CDR3 regions used RNA as the template. The HTBI set primed first-round TCR CDR3 RT-PCR. TCRdb called the multiplex PCR reads again in MiXCR, with one record for every CDR3 protein. The sample has about 600,000 distinct CDR3 sequences; more than 14% are singletons. Sequencing was carried out using blood. The source of these receptors is a woman in her forties or fifties with Graves' ophthalmopathy.

This clonotype was detected ten times or more. The gene calls are TRBV7-9 and TRBJ2-3; weak D call: TRBD2 (6 bases). This CDR3 is built from 15 residues. The V and J ends lost 3 bases and 3 bases respectively, with 13 bases between them. Germline V gene sequence: CDR1 SEHNR, CDR2 FQNEAQ (reference sequence). The CDR3 sequence: CASSLPVGRTDTQYF. The CDR3 bases are TGTGCCAGCAGCTTGCCGGTCGGGAGAACAGATACGCAGTATTTT.

The sample holds many counts of this clonotype. The gene calls are TRBV20-1 and TRBJ2-1, with TRBD2 identical over 10 bases. The CDR3 sequence is 16 residues long. Germline loops: CDR1 DFQATT, CDR2 SNEGSKA (reference sequence). Unmatched junction bases numbered 8, after V lost 0 bases and J lost 6 bases. The CDR3 DNA is TGCAGTGCTAGAGATGCGGGGAGCGGGAGGGCCAATGAGCAGTTCTTC. Protein sequence: CSARDAGSGRANEQFF.

J is TRBJ1-2 and V is TRBV5-8, with TRBD1 matching over 8 bases. Germline V gives CDR1 SGHTS, CDR2 YDEGEE. CDR3 length: 14 amino acids. The junction had 10 bases not matched to a gene; V was cut back by 4 bases and J by 8 bases. As DNA, the CDR3 is TGTGCCAGCAGCCCACAGGGACAGGTGAAGGGCTACACCTTC. Translation: CASSPQGQVKGYTF.

This clonotype was detected a few times. V gene TRBV10-2 combines with J gene TRBJ1-4; maybe TRBD1 (5 bases). From germline, CDR1 is WSHSY and CDR2 SAAADI. CDR3 size: 13 residues. Trimming took 10 bases from V and 3 from J, leaving 12 bases between them. The CDR3 protein is CATRGGANEKLFF. The CDR3, as DNA: TGCGCCACCCGGGGAGGGGCTAATGAAAAACTGTTTTTT.

At least ten counts were recorded for this clonotype. J is TRBJ1-1 and V is TRBV28; D uncertain. CDR3 size: 16 residues. The germline V gene has CDR1 MDHEN and CDR2 SYDVKM. V was trimmed by 5 bases and J by 0 bases, leaving 16 bases between them. In DNA form, the CDR3 reads TGTGCCAGCAGTCCCATAGGTAGATTCATGAACACTGAAGCTTTCTTT. Translation gives CASSPIGRFMNTEAFF.

The genes are TRBV29-1 and TRBJ2-7, with D perhaps matching TRBD2 (5 bases). The V end lost 7 bases, the J end lost 2 bases, and 12 bases lay between the germline ends. The CDR3 covers 12 residues. The germline CDR1 and CDR2 sequences are SQVTM and ANQGSEA. Here the CDR3 DNA reads TGCAGCGGAGGGAGTAACCCCTACGAGCAGTACTTC. The encoded protein is CSGGSNPYEQYF.

This clonotype was recorded many times. V and J are TRBV27 and TRBJ2-3; D may be TRBD2 (6 bases). The CDR3 spans 16 residues. V dropped 2 bases and J dropped 0 bases, with 12 bases sitting between them. CDR1 is MNHEY and CDR2 is SMNVEV in the germline V gene (reference sequence). The CDR3 DNA follows: TGTGCCAGCAGTTTAAGGAGGGCCCCTAGCACAGATACGCAGTATTTT. Translating gives CASSLRRAPSTDTQYF.

This clonotype was observed many times. This sequence joins TRBV28 and TRBJ2-3; 8 nucleotides match TRBD2. Germline CDR1 reads MDHEN; CDR2 reads SYDVKM. After removal of 8 bases from V and 6 bases from J, the junction contained 7 bases not matched to a gene. This CDR3 is built from 13 residues. DNA for the CDR3: TGTGCCAGCTGTAGCGGGATACCGGATACGCAGTATTTT. Translation gives CASCSGIPDTQYF.

This clonotype came up many times. The chain combines TRBV12-3 or TRBV12-4 with TRBJ2-1, with D tentatively TRBD1 (5 bases). CDR3 length equals 16 residues. With 2 bases removed from V and 10 bases from J, the gap between germline ends came to 21 bases. Written as DNA, the CDR3 is TGTGCCAGCAGTTTATCAGCTGGGGCCGCAGTTCAGGAGCAGTTCTTC. Its translation is CASSLSAGAAVQEQFF.

This clonotype showed up just a few times. The V and J genes are TRBV29-1 and TRBJ2-1; 8 bases line up with TRBD1. Trimming took 8 bases from V and 10 from J; bases not matched to a gene: 4. The CDR3 covers 10 residues. The germline V gene encodes CDR1 SQVTM and CDR2 ANQGSEA. The CDR3 DNA follows: TGCAGCTTAGGGACAGGCGAGCAGTTCTTC. This gives the protein CSLGTGEQFF.

This clonotype appeared a few times. Germline and junction disagree at one end, which may indicate a read error. The chain employs TRBV2 and TRBJ2-7; 8 bases match TRBD1. The CDR3 is 12 amino acids. Germline loops: CDR1 SNHLY, CDR2 FYNNEI. The CDR3 region is CASRARGTGVDF. For the CDR3, the DNA is TGTGCCAGCAGGGCCCGTGGGACAGGAGTAGACTTC.

In its sample, this clonotype was seen many times. V gene TRBV30 combines with J gene TRBJ1-2; D is unresolved. V lost 0 bases to trimming and J lost 8 bases, with 10 bases between them. The V gene's germline CDR1 is GTSNPN and CDR2 SVGIG (reference sequence). The CDR3 extends over 12 amino acids. For the CDR3, the DNA is TGTGCCTGGAGTGTACAACGTGAGGGCTACACCTTC. This sequence encodes CAWSVQREGYTF.

This clonotype was counted ten times or more. V usage is TRBV6-1 and J usage is TRBJ2-7; TRBD1 agrees at 11 bases. The junction had 1 base not matched to a gene; V was cut back by 3 bases and J by 0 bases. CDR1 and CDR2 (germline): MNHNS, SASEGT. The CDR3 is 15 residues long. The CDR3 region has the DNA TGTGCCAGCAGTGAGGACAGGGGGCACTCCTACGAGCAGTACTTC. It is translated as CASSEDRGHSYEQYF.

This clonotype was observed many times. The V gene is TRBV7-9, the J gene TRBJ2-3; 9 bases map to TRBD2. This CDR3 has 17 residues. CDR1 and CDR2 from the germline V gene are SEHNR and FQNEAQ (reference sequence). Trimming at V came to 5 bases and at J to 0 bases, leaving 9 bases not matched to a gene. CDR3 sequence (DNA): TGTGCCAGCAGCAGCAGGCGGGAGGGTCCTAGCACAGATACGCAGTATTTT. This sequence encodes CASSSRREGPSTDTQYF.

There are a few counts of this clonotype. The chain recombines TRBV20-1 with TRBJ1-1; unclear D gene. V gave up 1 base and J gave up 4 bases, with 13 bases separating them. From germline, CDR1 is DFQATT and CDR2 SNEGSKA (reference sequence). The CDR3 is made up of 14 amino acids. The DNA for the CDR3 is TGCAGTGCTAGAGGCATGATATTGGCCACTGAAGCTTTCTTT. Translating it yields CSARGMILATEAFF.

The chain employs TRBV6-1 and TRBJ1-6; 8 positions agree with TRBD1. Germline-derived CDR1 and CDR2 are MNHNS and SASEGT. The CDR3 sequence is 15 residues long. After removal of 7 bases from V and 9 bases from J, the junction contained 11 bases not matched to a gene. CDR3 protein: CASNQLQGESSPLHF. As DNA, the CDR3 is TGTGCCAGCAATCAACTACAGGGGGAAAGTTCACCCCTCCACTTT.

Ten or more counts support this clonotype. This chain links TRBV2 with TRBJ2-3; the match to TRBD2 covers 13 bases. Trimming at V came to 5 bases and at J to 5 bases, leaving 7 bases not matched to a gene. The CDR3 is made up of 16 amino acids. Germline lookup yields CDR1 SNHLY and CDR2 FYNNEI. The CDR3 loop reads CASSLTRLAGGDTQYF. The CDR3 DNA sequence: TGTGCCAGCAGTTTAACACGACTAGCGGGAGGAGATACGCAGTATTTT.

This clonotype occurred many times. CDR3 sequence (DNA): TGCAGCGTGGAAACAGTACAGCGACCTGAAGCTTTCTTT. Protein product: CSVETVQRPEAFF. The chain links TRBV29-1 to TRBJ1-1; D remains unclear. V was shortened by 6 bases and J by 6 bases, with 17 bases between the two germline ends. Germline CDR1 SQVTM, CDR2 ANQGSEA. The CDR3 runs 13 residues. The complete variable domain, with remaining parts taken from reference TRBV29-1 and TRBJ1-1, reads SAVISQKPSRDICQRGTSLTIQCQVDSQVTMMFWYRQQPGQSLTLIATANQGSEATYESGFVIDKFPISRPNLTFSTLTVSNMSPEDSSIYLCSVETVQRPEAFFGQGTRLTVV.

Many counts were recorded for this clonotype. The rearrangement joins TRBV20-1 to TRBJ1-3, with a weak D call TRBD1 (5 bases). Germline V gene sequence: CDR1 DFQATT, CDR2 SNEGSKA (reference sequence). Trimming took 2 bases from V and 0 from J, leaving 11 bases between them. There are 15 residues in the CDR3. CDR3 sequence reads: CSARSAGTSGNTIYF. The CDR3 DNA is TGCAGTGCTAGATCTGCAGGGACCTCTGGAAACACCATATATTTT.

In this sample, this clonotype turned up many times. This chain connects TRBV3-1 to TRBJ2-1; 9 bases map to TRBD2. Germline V gives CDR1 LGHDT, CDR2 YNNKEL (reference sequence). The J segment lost 9 bases and the V segment lost 3 bases, leaving 9 bases of the junction unmatched. CDR3 size: 15 residues. The CDR3 DNA sequence: TGTGCCAGCAGCCACAGATGGAGCGGGAGGATTGAGCAGTTCTTC. Protein: CASSHRWSGRIEQFF.

This clonotype has at least ten counts. The V gene is TRBV7-9, the J gene TRBJ2-2; 7 bases align to TRBD2. Per the germline V gene, CDR1 is SEHNR and CDR2 is FQNEAQ (reference sequence). The V segment lost 2 bases and the J segment 0 bases; nucleotides outside the gene matches: 0. The CDR3 covers 15 residues. The CDR3 region has the DNA TGTGCCAGCAGCTTAAGCGGGACGAACACCGGGGAGCTGTTTTTT. Translating gives CASSLSGTNTGELFF. Supplemented by reference TRBV7-9 and TRBJ2-2, the full variable domain reads DTGVSQNPRHKITKRGQNVTFRCDPISEHNRLYWYRQTLGQGPEFLTYFQNEAQLEKSRLLSDRFSAERPKGSFSTLEIQRTEQGDSAMYLCASSLSGTNTGELFFGEGSRLTVL.

The sample holds many counts of this clonotype. This chain uses TRBV14 with TRBJ2-1; 9 bases align to TRBD2. The germline V gene encodes CDR1 SGHDN and CDR2 FVKESK. The CDR3 runs to 15 residues. V was pared by 2 bases and J by 7 bases, with 6 bases of the junction left unmatched. The CDR3 sequence: CASSQTGTSTNEQFF. The CDR3 DNA reads TGTGCCAGCAGCCAAACCGGGACTAGCACTAATGAGCAGTTCTTC.

Many counts were recorded for this clonotype. The chain links TRBV30 to TRBJ1-5; D is ambiguous. This CDR3 contains 16 residues. Germline-derived CDR1 and CDR2 are GTSNPN and SVGIG (reference sequence). The V and J ends lost 0 bases and 5 bases respectively, with 17 bases between them. The CDR3 is CAWSVMSRSLDQPQHF. As DNA, the CDR3 is TGTGCCTGGAGTGTAATGTCGCGCAGTCTTGATCAGCCCCAGCATTTT.